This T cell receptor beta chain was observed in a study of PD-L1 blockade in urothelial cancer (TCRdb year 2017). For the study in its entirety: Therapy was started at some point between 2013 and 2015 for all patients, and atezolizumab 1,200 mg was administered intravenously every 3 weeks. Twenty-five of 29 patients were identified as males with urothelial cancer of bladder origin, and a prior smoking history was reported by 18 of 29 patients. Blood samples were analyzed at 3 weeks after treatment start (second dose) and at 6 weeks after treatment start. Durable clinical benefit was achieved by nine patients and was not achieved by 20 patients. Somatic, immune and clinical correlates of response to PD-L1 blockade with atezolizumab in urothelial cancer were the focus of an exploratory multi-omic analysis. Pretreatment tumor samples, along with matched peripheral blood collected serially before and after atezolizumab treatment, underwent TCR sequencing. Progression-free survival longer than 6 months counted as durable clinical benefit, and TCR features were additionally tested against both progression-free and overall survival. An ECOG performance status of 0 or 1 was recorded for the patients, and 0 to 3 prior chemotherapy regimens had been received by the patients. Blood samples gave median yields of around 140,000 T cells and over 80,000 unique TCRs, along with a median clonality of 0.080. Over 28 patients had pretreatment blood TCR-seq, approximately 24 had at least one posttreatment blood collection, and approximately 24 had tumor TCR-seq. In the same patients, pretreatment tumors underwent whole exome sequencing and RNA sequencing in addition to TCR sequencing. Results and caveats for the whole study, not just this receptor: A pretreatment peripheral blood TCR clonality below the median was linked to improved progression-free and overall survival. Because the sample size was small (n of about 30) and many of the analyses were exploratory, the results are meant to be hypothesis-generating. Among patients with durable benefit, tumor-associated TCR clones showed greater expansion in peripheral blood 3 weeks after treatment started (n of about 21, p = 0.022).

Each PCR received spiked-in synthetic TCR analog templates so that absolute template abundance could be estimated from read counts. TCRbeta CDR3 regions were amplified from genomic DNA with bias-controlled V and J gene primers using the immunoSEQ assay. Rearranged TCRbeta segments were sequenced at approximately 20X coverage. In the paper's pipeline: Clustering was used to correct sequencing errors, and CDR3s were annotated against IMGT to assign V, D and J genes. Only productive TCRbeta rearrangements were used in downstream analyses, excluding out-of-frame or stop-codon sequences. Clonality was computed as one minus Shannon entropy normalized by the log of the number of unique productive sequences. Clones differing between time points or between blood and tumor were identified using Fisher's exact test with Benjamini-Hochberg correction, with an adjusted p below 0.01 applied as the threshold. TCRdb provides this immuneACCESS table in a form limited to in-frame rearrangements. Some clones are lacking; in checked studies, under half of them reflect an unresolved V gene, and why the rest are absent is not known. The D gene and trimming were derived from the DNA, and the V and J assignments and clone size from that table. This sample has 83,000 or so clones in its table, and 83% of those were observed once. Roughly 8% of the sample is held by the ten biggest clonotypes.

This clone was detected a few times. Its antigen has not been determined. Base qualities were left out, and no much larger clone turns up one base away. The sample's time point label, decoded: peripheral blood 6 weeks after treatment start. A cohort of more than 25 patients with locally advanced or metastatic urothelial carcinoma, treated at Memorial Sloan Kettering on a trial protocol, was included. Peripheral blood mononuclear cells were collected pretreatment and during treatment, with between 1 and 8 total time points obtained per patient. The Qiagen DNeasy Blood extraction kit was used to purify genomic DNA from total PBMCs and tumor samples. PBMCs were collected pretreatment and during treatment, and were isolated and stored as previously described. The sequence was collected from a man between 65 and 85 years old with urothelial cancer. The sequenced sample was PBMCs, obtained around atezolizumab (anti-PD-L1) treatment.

In nucleotides, the sequence is TGCGCCAGCAGCTTGGGGGACACAGGATATCGAGAAGCTTTCTTT. Its translation reads: CASSLGDTGYREAFF. The chain is made from TRBV5-1 and TRBJ1-1; a tentative D call is TRBD1 (6 bases match). Per the germline V gene, SGHRS is the CDR1 and YFSETQ is the CDR2. Spanning cysteine to phenylalanine, the CDR3 consists of 15 amino acids. Just CDR3 DNA is preserved here, 45 bases in frame from base 1. V is shortened by 0 bases, J by 8 bases, and the region joining them spans 17 bases.